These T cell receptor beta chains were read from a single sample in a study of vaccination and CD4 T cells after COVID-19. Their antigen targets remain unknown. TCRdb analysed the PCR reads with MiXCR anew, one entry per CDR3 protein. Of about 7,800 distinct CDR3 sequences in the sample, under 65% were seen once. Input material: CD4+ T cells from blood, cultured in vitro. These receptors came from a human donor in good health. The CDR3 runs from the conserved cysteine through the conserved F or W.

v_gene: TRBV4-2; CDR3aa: CASSQVMSSGMQYF
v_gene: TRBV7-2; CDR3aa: CASSLGVGGTQYF
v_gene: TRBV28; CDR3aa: CASKRPKETQYF
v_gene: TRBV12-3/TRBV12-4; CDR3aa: CASSQRGGETGELFF
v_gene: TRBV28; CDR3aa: CASSLYVGLGNQPQHF
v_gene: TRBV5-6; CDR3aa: CASSLSRFGNQPQHF
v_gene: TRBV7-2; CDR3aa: CASSLGRADGYTF
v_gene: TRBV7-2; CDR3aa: CAGGNTEAFF
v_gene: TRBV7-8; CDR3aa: CASSLDYRDNEQFF
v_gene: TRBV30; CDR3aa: CAWSVGQKPPNTEAFF
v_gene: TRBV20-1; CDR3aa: CSAHRPPGGREPDTQYF
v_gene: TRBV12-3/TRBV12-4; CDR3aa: CASSLAPDRGQGNQPQHF
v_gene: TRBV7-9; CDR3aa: CASSPGGTGTTGANVLTF
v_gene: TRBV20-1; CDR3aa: CSAFHGAQGVYGYTF
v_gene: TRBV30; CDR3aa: CAWSLSTSGTDTQYF
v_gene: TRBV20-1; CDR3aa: CSARDQRGREETQYF
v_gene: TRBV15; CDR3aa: CATSVDVYNSPLHF
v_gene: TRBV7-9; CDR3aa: CASSHFPGTGVLYEQYF
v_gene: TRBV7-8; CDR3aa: CASSTDRVKANYGYTF
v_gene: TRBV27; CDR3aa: CASIRTGGGTEAFF
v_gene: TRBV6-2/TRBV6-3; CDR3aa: CASSPRDRGRSGANVLTF
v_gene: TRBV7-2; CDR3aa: CASSVGQGIGAFF
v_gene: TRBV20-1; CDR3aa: CSASTGQNYGYTF
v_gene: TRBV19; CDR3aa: CASSISAGPNQPQHF
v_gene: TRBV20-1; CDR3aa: CSARGDNYGYTF
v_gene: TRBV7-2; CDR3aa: CASSLVSGTTEAFF
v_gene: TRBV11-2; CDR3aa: CASSRTDTQYF
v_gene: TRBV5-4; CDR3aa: CASSRGSTDTQYF
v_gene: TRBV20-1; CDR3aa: CSARDLSSGRGRDTDTQYF
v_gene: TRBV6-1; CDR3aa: CASSGVYTEAFF